This T cell receptor (beta chain) derives from a study of OX40 agonist ivuxolimab in advanced cancers. Trimming cost V 10 bases and J 1 base, with 13 bases left between them. Germline CDR1 MNHEY, CDR2 SVGAGI. The CDR3 loop spans 13 amino acids. Measured with immunoSEQ multiplex PCR; TCRdb has only the in-frame clones, and not every one. The sample has 35,000 to 45,000 clones, around 84% seen once; the top ten hold 21%. The sample was CD4+ or CD8+ T cells sorted from blood, taken in a trial of the OX40 agonist ivuxolimab. The clonotype comes from an adult with an advanced solid tumor such as melanoma, head and neck, liver or kidney cancer. The J gene is TRBJ1-1, the V gene TRBV6-5, with D unclear. CDR3 sequence reads: CAIKVNKNTEAFF. The DNA for the CDR3 is TGTGCCATAAAAGTAAACAAGAACACTGAAGCTTTCTTT.